The source of this T cell receptor beta chain is a study of cytotoxic CD8 clonotypes in ibrutinib-treated CLL. This CDR3 has 20 residues. CDR1 is MGHRA, CDR2 YSYEKL, per germline. J gave up 0 bases and V 0 bases, and 15 bases lay outside the gene matches. Sequenced by immunoSEQ multiplex PCR; TCRdb stores in-frame clones only, minus some. The top ten hold 6.3% of the sample, which has around 330,000 clones, 67% seen once. The V call is TRBV4-1, the J call TRBJ1-2, with 8 bases identical to TRBD1. The source of this sequence is a human donor with chronic lymphocytic leukemia. This sample comprised PBMCs, obtained after 36 months of ibrutinib treatment. The CDR3 sequence is CASSQDRRVRGRGSNYGYTF. CDR3 nucleotides: TGCGCCAGCAGCCAAGATCGGAGAGTCAGGGGGCGCGGTTCTAACTATGGCTACACCTTC.